This paragraph reports one TCR beta chain. Antigen specificity is unknown. The V and J ends lost 5 bases and 8 bases respectively, with 15 bases between them. Germline values: CDR1 MNHEY, CDR2 SVGAGI. The CDR3 has 13 residues. This entry comes from a study of T cell responses to AZD1222 COVID-19 vaccine. Findings of the study overall: Nearly half of spike-specific TCRs reportedly go after variant regions that carry no mutations. Every sample of the repertoires postdated the peak T cell response.

Data came from immunoSEQ multiplex PCR; TCRdb stores just in-frame clones and leaves some out. The table lists over 130,000 clones, 85% to 90% of them singletons. Sample: peripheral blood, taken 28 days after the second AZD1222 dose. The source is an adult who received the AZD1222 COVID-19 vaccine. The chain employs TRBV6-5 and TRBJ1-2; maybe TRBD1 (5 bases). CDR3 in amino acids: CASSPQTGPGYTF. CDR3 sequence (DNA): TGTGCCAGCAGTCCCCAAACAGGTCCGGGCTACACCTTC.